Included here is one TCR beta chain sequence, with context. Its antigen remains unidentified. The data were produced by immunoSEQ multiplex PCR, yet TCRdb's version contains in-frame clones alone and is incomplete. This table has approximately 70,000 clones, about 82% appearing once. These data come from a study of OX40 agonist ivuxolimab in advanced cancers. Study conclusions and caveats: Not determined was the antigen specificity of the expanded peripheral T cells.

There are 16 residues in the CDR3. Germline V lookup: CDR1 LNHDA, CDR2 SQIVND (reference sequence). The V and J ends lost 1 base and 6 bases, in that order; junction bases with no gene match: 10. This sample comprised CD4+ or CD8+ T cells sorted from blood, obtained in a trial of the OX40 agonist ivuxolimab. This chain joins TRBV19 and TRBJ1-2; TRBD1 aligns across 8 bases. This TCR derives from an adult with an advanced solid tumor such as melanoma, head and neck, liver or kidney cancer. CDR3 residues: CASSIVAGGWKDGYTF. In DNA form, the CDR3 reads TGTGCCAGTAGTATAGTCGCAGGGGGCTGGAAGGATGGCTACACCTTC. Based on the CDR3 plus reference TRBV19 and TRBJ1-2, the full variable domain is DGGITQSPKYLFRKEGQNVTLSCEQNLNHDAMYWYRQDPGQGLRLIYYSQIVNDFQKGDIAEGYSVSREKKESFPLTVTSAQKNPTAFYLCASSIVAGGWKDGYTFGSGTRLTVV.